This T cell receptor (beta chain) was obtained from a study of cytomegalovirus exposure and HLA in healthy donors. Whole-study results and caveats: A later analysis linked a missense DCLRE1C variant to TCR beta V- and J-gene trimming. The classifier, whose performance was assessed in both the original and validation cohorts, reportedly diagnosed cytomegalovirus status with high specificity and sensitivity. An analysis that came later showed most CMV-associated TCR beta chains appearing HLA-restricted.

The donors were healthy bone marrow donors. The CDR3 contains 13 residues. Trimming pared 6 bases from V and 3 bases from J, leaving 10 bases between. Germline V CDR1 and CDR2: LNHNV, YYDKDF (reference sequence). A multiplex PCR was run with 60 Vbeta primers and 13 Jbeta primers. TCRdb's table, derived via immunoSEQ multiplex PCR, lists solely in-frame clones and lacks some. In the table there are about 140,000 clones, almost 85% of which are singletons. Comments on this clone: Its specificity is unknown.

The receptor was isolated from a man aged 30-40 years in good health and CMV-seropositive. The chain recombines TRBV15 with TRBJ2-3; D remains unclear. The sample taken for sequencing was PBMCs. CDR3 amino acids: CATSPMFTDTQYF. In nucleotides, the CDR3 is TGTGCCACCAGTCCCATGTTTACAGATACGCAGTATTTT.